Sequencing of this T cell receptor beta chain was carried out in a study of radiation and T cells in renal cell carcinoma. Study-wide context: Nephrectomy followed 15 Gy stereotactic body radiation by 4 weeks.

The table came from immunoSEQ multiplex PCR; TCRdb's copy has only in-frame clones and leaves some out. Of some 75,000 clones detected, 82% appear once; the ten largest clones hold roughly 6.3%. On this clone: The antigen remains unidentified.

Study-level results: From baseline, blood top tumor clonotypes peaked at 2 weeks post-radiation. Pretreatment tumor biopsies were lacking, so baseline clonotypes are unknown.

The V end was cut by 2 bases, the J end by 9 bases, with 8 bases between. This CDR3 is built from 11 residues. The germline gives CDR1 DFQATT, CDR2 SNEGSKA (reference sequence). Time point denoted: blood 2 weeks post-SBRT. Treatment denoted: 15 Gy SBRT to primary tumor, nephrectomy 4 weeks later. This renal cell carcinoma was of the clear cell type. This chain joins TRBV20-1 and TRBJ2-1; D is undetermined. This TCR was sampled from a man in his fifties or sixties with renal cell carcinoma. The material was blood, obtained from a patient whose treatment included radiotherapy and nephrectomy. CDR3 amino acids: CSARRGGEQFF. CDR3 coding DNA: TGCAGTGCTAGAAGAGGCGGTGAGCAGTTCTTC.